Listed below are T cell receptor beta chains from one sample, sequenced in a study of blood T cell repertoires in COVID-19. Assay used: immunoSEQ multiplex PCR; TCRdb lists only in-frame clones, some missing. The sample lists about 180,000 clones, roughly 88% occurring once. The sequenced material came from peripheral blood. Receptor source: a woman of 80 years or more with acute or convalescent COVID-19. Both conserved end residues are part of each CDR3. The D gene is left open where the match is weak. The size of a clone is reported for some rows only, either as once, few or many, or as a class for expanded clones.

V: TRBV27
D: TRBD1
J: TRBJ1-2
size: .
CDR3: CASSRDRVKDGYTF
DNA: TGTGCCAGCAGTCGGGACAGGGTGAAAGATGGCTACACCTTC

V: TRBV15
D: .
J: TRBJ2-5
size: .
CDR3: CATSRGASQETQYF
DNA: TGTGCCACCAGCAGAGGGGCATCCCAAGAGACCCAGTACTTC

V: TRBV18
D: TRBD1
J: TRBJ2-7
size: once
CDR3: CASSSRRDSSSYEQYF
DNA: TGTGCCAGCTCATCTCGAAGGGACAGCAGCTCCTACGAGCAGTACTTC

V: TRBV6-5
D: TRBD2
J: TRBJ2-7
size: .
CDR3: CASSQTSGSYEQYF
DNA: TGTGCCAGCAGTCAGACTAGCGGGAGTTACGAGCAGTACTTC

V: TRBV6-2/TRBV6-3
D: TRBD2
J: TRBJ2-3
size: .
CDR3: CASSRGLAGGNTQYF
DNA: TGTGCCAGCAGTCGAGGACTAGCGGGGGGCAATACGCAGTATTTT

V: TRBV18
D: TRBD1
J: TRBJ1-3
size: .
CDR3: CASSPTGTASGNTIYF
DNA: TGTGCCAGCTCACCGACCGGGACAGCCTCTGGAAACACCATATATTTT

V: TRBV7-8
D: .
J: TRBJ1-2
size: .
CDR3: CASSLNLGRGSYGYTF
DNA: TGTGCCAGCAGCCTCAATCTGGGGAGAGGATCTTATGGCTACACCTTC

V: TRBV14
D: .
J: TRBJ2-7
size: .
CDR3: CASSQANYEQYF
DNA: TGTGCCAGCAGCCAAGCCAATTACGAGCAGTACTTC

V: TRBV5-4
D: .
J: TRBJ2-3
size: .
CDR3: CASSLLNSDTQYF
DNA: TGTGCCAGCAGCTTGCTTAATTCAGATACGCAGTATTTT

V: TRBV27
D: .
J: TRBJ1-2
size: .
CDR3: CASHRVNYGYTF
DNA: TGTGCCAGCCACAGGGTTAACTATGGCTACACCTTC

V: TRBV19
D: TRBD1
J: TRBJ2-7
size: .
CDR3: CASSILTGGEQYF
DNA: TGTGCCAGTAGTATCCTTACAGGGGGCGAGCAGTACTTC

V: TRBV2
D: TRBD2
J: TRBJ2-2
size: .
CDR3: CASNPTGAGGTNTGELFF
DNA: TGTGCCAGCAACCCTACCGGGGCGGGAGGTACGAACACCGGGGAGCTGTTTTTT

V: TRBV19
D: TRBD2
J: TRBJ2-1
size: .
CDR3: CASSVLAGRGYNEQFF
DNA: TGTGCCAGTAGTGTCCTAGCGGGGCGGGGGTACAATGAGCAGTTCTTC

V: TRBV5-1
D: .
J: TRBJ2-2
size: .
CDR3: CASSLARGSNTGELFF
DNA: TGCGCCAGCAGCTTGGCCCGGGGGTCGAACACCGGGGAGCTGTTTTTT

V: TRBV19
D: .
J: TRBJ1-2
size: few
CDR3: CASSIDHQGRDGYTF
DNA: TGTGCCAGTAGTATAGATCATCAGGGGAGGGATGGCTACACCTTC

V: TRBV7-2
D: .
J: TRBJ2-1
size: few
CDR3: CASSLTAGSSYNEQFF
DNA: TGTGCCAGCAGCTTAACGGCGGGGAGCTCCTACAATGAGCAGTTCTTC

V: TRBV6-5
D: .
J: TRBJ1-5
size: .
CDR3: CASSLQGSPNQPQHF
DNA: TGTGCCAGCAGTCTCCAGGGGTCCCCCAATCAGCCCCAGCATTTT

V: TRBV7-2
D: .
J: TRBJ1-5
size: few
CDR3: CASSLGVNQPQHF
DNA: TGTGCCAGCAGCTTAGGAGTGAATCAGCCCCAGCATTTT

V: TRBV19
D: .
J: TRBJ2-3
size: .
CDR3: CASSIWQGHSTDTQYF
DNA: TGTGCCAGTAGTATTTGGCAGGGTCATAGCACAGATACGCAGTATTTT

V: TRBV3-1/TRBV3-2
D: .
J: TRBJ2-6
size: .
CDR3: CASSQERSRLGANVLTF
DNA: TGTGCCAGCAGCCAAGAGAGGTCGCGCCTCGGGGCCAACGTCCTGACTTTC

V: TRBV11-3
D: TRBD1
J: TRBJ2-2
size: .
CDR3: CASSFQGASGGELFF
DNA: TGTGCCAGCAGCTTTCAGGGGGCAAGTGGCGGGGAGCTGTTTTTT

V: TRBV6-5
D: .
J: TRBJ2-5
size: .
CDR3: CASSTSLASQETQYF
DNA: TGTGCCAGCAGTACCTCACTAGCTTCCCAAGAGACCCAGTACTTC

V: TRBV5-1
D: TRBD1
J: TRBJ1-4
size: .
CDR3: CASSLVRGSNEKLFF
DNA: TGCGCCAGCAGCTTGGTCAGGGGGTCAAATGAAAAACTGTTTTTT

V: TRBV6-4
D: TRBD2
J: TRBJ2-1
size: .
CDR3: CASRVSGGAYNEQFF
DNA: TGTGCCAGCAGAGTCAGCGGGGGCGCCTACAATGAGCAGTTCTTC

V: TRBV7-2
D: TRBD2
J: TRBJ2-7
size: .
CDR3: CASKPSGGAYEQYF
DNA: TGTGCCAGCAAGCCGAGCGGGGGGGCGTACGAGCAGTACTTC

V: TRBV3-1/TRBV3-2
D: .
J: TRBJ1-3
size: .
CDR3: CASSQNIPPGNTIYF
DNA: TGTGCCAGCAGCCAAAACATCCCCCCTGGAAACACCATATATTTT

V: TRBV12-5
D: .
J: TRBJ2-7
size: .
CDR3: CASGLVPPGGAYEQYF
DNA: TGTGCTAGTGGTTTGGTACCCCCCGGAGGGGCCTACGAGCAGTACTTC

V: TRBV5-6
D: TRBD2
J: TRBJ2-2
size: .
CDR3: CASSWEGTGELFF
DNA: TGTGCCAGCAGCTGGGAGGGAACCGGGGAGCTGTTTTTT

V: TRBV3-1/TRBV3-2
D: .
J: TRBJ1-2
size: .
CDR3: CASSQAGGWGYGYTF
DNA: TGTGCCAGCAGCCAAGCTGGAGGGTGGGGCTATGGCTACACCTTC

V: TRBV10-3
D: TRBD2
J: TRBJ2-7
size: once
CDR3: CAIGTSVNYEQYF
DNA: TGTGCCATTGGGACTAGCGTGAACTACGAGCAGTACTTC

V: TRBV12-3/TRBV12-4
D: TRBD1
J: TRBJ1-5
size: .
CDR3: CASSGTTGQPQHF
DNA: TGTGCCAGCAGTGGGACGACAGGGCAGCCCCAGCATTTT

V: TRBV5-5
D: .
J: TRBJ1-2
size: .
CDR3: CASSSAGGANYGYTF
DNA: TGTGCCAGCAGCTCGGCCGGGGGGGCAAACTATGGCTACACCTTC

V: TRBV3-1/TRBV3-2
D: .
J: TRBJ2-1
size: .
CDR3: CASSWDSSPYNEQFF
DNA: TGTGCCAGCAGTTGGGACTCCTCCCCATACAATGAGCAGTTCTTC

V: TRBV30
D: .
J: TRBJ2-5
size: once
CDR3: CAWSRLGETQYF
DNA: TGTGCCTGGAGCCGACTAGGAGAGACCCAGTACTTC

V: TRBV4-3
D: TRBD1
J: TRBJ1-6
size: .
CDR3: CASSQARQGGNSPLHF
DNA: TGCGCCAGCAGCCAGGCCAGACAGGGCGGCAATTCACCCCTCCACTTT

V: TRBV13
D: TRBD2
J: TRBJ2-5
size: once
CDR3: CASSPRLAGGLDQETQYF
DNA: TGTGCCAGCAGCCCCCGACTAGCGGGGGGGCTCGACCAAGAGACCCAGTACTTC

V: TRBV20-1
D: .
J: TRBJ2-1
size: .
CDR3: CSASQNNEQFF
DNA: TGCAGTGCCAGTCAAAACAATGAGCAGTTCTTC

V: TRBV11-3
D: .
J: TRBJ1-1
size: .
CDR3: CASSTVTGAGDTEAFF
DNA: TGTGCCAGCAGCACGGTAACAGGAGCGGGGGACACTGAAGCTTTCTTT

V: TRBV7-9
D: TRBD2
J: TRBJ2-3
size: .
CDR3: CASSPWTSSKFADTQYF
DNA: TGTGCCAGCAGCCCATGGACTAGCTCAAAGTTCGCAGATACGCAGTATTTT

V: TRBV2
D: .
J: TRBJ1-5
size: .
CDR3: CASSPDSHQPQHF
DNA: TGTGCCAGCAGCCCAGACAGCCATCAGCCCCAGCATTTT

V: TRBV5-5
D: TRBD1
J: TRBJ2-2
size: .
CDR3: CASSLEGAANTGELFF
DNA: TGTGCCAGCAGCCTAGAGGGGGCTGCGAACACCGGGGAGCTGTTTTTT

V: TRBV7-3
D: .
J: TRBJ2-5
size: .
CDR3: CASSAGSQETQYF
DNA: TGTGCCAGCAGCGCGGGGTCGCAAGAGACCCAGTACTTC

V: TRBV6-5
D: TRBD2
J: TRBJ2-4
size: .
CDR3: CASSYSQRGKRDIQYF
DNA: TGTGCCAGCAGTTACTCACAGCGGGGGAAGAGGGACATTCAGTACTTC

V: TRBV7-9
D: .
J: TRBJ2-1
size: .
CDR3: CASSSEAGEQFF
DNA: TGTGCCAGCAGCTCAGAAGCGGGTGAGCAGTTCTTC

V: TRBV27
D: TRBD1
J: TRBJ1-5
size: .
CDR3: CASSLSSGQGTQPQHF
DNA: TGTGCCAGCAGTTTATCGTCCGGACAGGGAACTCAGCCCCAGCATTTT

V: TRBV12-5
D: TRBD1
J: TRBJ1-1
size: .
CDR3: CASGLVTGGNTEAFF
DNA: TGTGCTAGTGGTTTGGTGACAGGGGGGAACACTGAAGCTTTCTTT

V: TRBV19
D: TRBD2
J: TRBJ2-1
size: .
CDR3: CASSSSGFYNEQFF
DNA: TGTGCCAGTAGTTCTAGCGGGTTTTACAATGAGCAGTTCTTC

V: TRBV27
D: TRBD1
J: TRBJ1-4
size: .
CDR3: CASRPTGYPTNEKLFF
DNA: TGTGCCAGCAGACCGACAGGGTACCCAACTAATGAAAAACTGTTTTTT

V: TRBV3-1/TRBV3-2
D: TRBD1
J: TRBJ2-3
size: once
CDR3: CASSLTAWDSCLYTSTDTQYF
DNA: TGTGCCAGCAGCCTTACGGCTTGGGACAGTTGTCTTTATACTAGCACAGATACGCAGTATTTT

V: TRBV10-3
D: TRBD2
J: TRBJ2-7
size: .
CDR3: CASGLAEYEQYF
DNA: TGTGCCTCGGGACTAGCGGAGTACGAGCAGTACTTC

V: TRBV6-1
D: .
J: TRBJ2-2
size: few
CDR3: CASSERTDNTGELFF
DNA: TGTGCCAGCAGTGAAAGGACAGACAACACCGGGGAGCTGTTTTTT

V: TRBV9
D: .
J: TRBJ1-6
size: .
CDR3: CASSPRRGRYNSPLHF
DNA: TGTGCCAGCAGCCCGAGGCGGGGTCGTTATAATTCACCCCTCCACTTT

V: TRBV20-1
D: .
J: TRBJ2-7
size: .
CDR3: CSASPGSEQYF
DNA: TGCAGTGCTAGCCCGGGGAGCGAGCAGTACTTC

V: TRBV5-1
D: .
J: TRBJ1-1
size: .
CDR3: CASSLAYSTEAFF
DNA: TGCGCCAGCAGCTTGGCGTATAGCACTGAAGCTTTCTTT

V: TRBV11-3
D: .
J: TRBJ2-3
size: .
CDR3: CASSLLGGDTQYF
DNA: TGTGCCAGCAGCTTACTGGGGGGAGATACGCAGTATTTT

V: TRBV11-2
D: TRBD1
J: TRBJ2-7
size: .
CDR3: CASSLGTGIGFPSYEQYF
DNA: TGTGCCAGCAGCTTAGGGACAGGGATAGGGTTTCCCTCCTACGAGCAGTACTTC

V: TRBV6-5
D: TRBD1
J: TRBJ1-2
size: once
CDR3: CASSYSGQGATGYTF
DNA: TGTGCCAGCAGTTACTCAGGGCAGGGGGCTACTGGCTACACCTTC